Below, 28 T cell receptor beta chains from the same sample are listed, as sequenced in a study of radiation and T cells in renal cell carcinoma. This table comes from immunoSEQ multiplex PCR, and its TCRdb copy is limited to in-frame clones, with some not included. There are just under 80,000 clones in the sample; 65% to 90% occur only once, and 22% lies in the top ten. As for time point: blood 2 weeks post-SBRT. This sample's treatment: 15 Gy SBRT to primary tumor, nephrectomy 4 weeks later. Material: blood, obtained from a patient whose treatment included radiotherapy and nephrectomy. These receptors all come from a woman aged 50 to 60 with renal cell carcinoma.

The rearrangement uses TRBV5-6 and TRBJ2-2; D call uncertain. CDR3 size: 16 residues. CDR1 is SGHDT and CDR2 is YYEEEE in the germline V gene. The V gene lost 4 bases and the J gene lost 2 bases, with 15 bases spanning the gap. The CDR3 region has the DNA TGTGCCAGCAGCCCGATGACAAGTCTCAACACCGGGGAGCTGTTTTTT. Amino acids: CASSPMTSLNTGELFF. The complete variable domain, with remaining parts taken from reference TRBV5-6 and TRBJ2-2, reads DAGVTQSPTHLIKTRGQQVTLRCSPKSGHDTVSWYQQALGQGPQFIFQYYEEEERQRGNFPDRFSGHQFPNYSSELNVNALLLGDSALYLCASSPMTSLNTGELFFGEGSRLTVL.

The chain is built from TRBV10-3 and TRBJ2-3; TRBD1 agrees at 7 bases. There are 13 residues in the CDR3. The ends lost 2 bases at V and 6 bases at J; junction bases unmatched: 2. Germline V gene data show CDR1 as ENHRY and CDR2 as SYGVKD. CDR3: CAISEAQGDTQYF. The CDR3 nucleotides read TGTGCCATCAGTGAGGCACAGGGGGATACGCAGTATTTT.

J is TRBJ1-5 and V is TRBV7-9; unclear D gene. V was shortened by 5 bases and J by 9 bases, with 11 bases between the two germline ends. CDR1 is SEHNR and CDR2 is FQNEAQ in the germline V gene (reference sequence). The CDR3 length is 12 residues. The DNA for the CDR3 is TGTGCCAGCAGCCCGGGTGGGCCGCCCCAGCATTTT. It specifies CASSPGGPPQHF.

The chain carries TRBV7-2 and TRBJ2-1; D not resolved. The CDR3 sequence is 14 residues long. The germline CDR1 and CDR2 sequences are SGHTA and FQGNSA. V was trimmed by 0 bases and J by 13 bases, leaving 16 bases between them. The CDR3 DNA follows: TGTGCCAGCAGCTTAGCTTTGTCAGGATTAGGTCAGTTCTTC. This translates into CASSLALSGLGQFF. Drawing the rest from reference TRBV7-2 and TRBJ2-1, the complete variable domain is GAGVSQSPSNKVTEKGKDVELRCDPISGHTALYWYRQSLGQGLEFLIYFQGNSAPDKSGLPSDRFSAERTGGSVSTLTIQRTQQEDSAVYLCASSLALSGLGQFFGPGTRLTVL.

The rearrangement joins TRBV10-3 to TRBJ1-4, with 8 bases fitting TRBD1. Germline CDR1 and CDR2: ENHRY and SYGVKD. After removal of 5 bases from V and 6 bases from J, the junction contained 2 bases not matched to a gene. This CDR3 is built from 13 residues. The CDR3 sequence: CAISPGQDEKLFF. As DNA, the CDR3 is TGTGCCATCAGTCCGGGACAGGATGAAAAACTGTTTTTT.

CDR3 sequence: CASSFPGANVLTF. CDR3 nucleotides: TGTGCCAGCAGCTTTCCCGGGGCCAACGTCCTGACTTTC. V gene TRBV11-2 combines with J gene TRBJ2-6; D gene ambiguous. Trimming left V 3 bases short and J 4 bases short, with 4 bases between. This CDR3 is 13 amino acids long. CDR1 is SGHAT and CDR2 is FQNNGV in the germline V gene.

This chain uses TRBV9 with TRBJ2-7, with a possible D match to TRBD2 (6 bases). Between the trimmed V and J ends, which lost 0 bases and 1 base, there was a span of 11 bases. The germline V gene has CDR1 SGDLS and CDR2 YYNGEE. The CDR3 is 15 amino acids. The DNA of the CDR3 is TGTGCCAGCAGCGTAGTCCCTAGCGCGTCCTACGAGCAGTACTTC. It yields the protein CASSVVPSASYEQYF.

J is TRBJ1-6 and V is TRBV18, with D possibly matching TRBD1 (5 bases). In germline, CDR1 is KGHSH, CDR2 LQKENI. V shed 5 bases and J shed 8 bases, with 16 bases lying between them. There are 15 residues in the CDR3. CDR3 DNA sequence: TGTGCCAGCTCAACGGAAGTCGCGGGGGATTCACCCCTCCACTTT. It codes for CASSTEVAGDSPLHF.

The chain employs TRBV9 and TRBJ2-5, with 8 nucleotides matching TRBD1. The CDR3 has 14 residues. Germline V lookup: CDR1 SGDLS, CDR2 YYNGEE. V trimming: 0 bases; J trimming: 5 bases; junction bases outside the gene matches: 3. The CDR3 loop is CASSVAGGGETQYF. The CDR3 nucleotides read TGTGCCAGCAGCGTAGCAGGGGGCGGGGAGACCCAGTACTTC.

The CDR3 DNA is TGTGCCAGCAGCGTAGGAGGAGGTAGGGCCCCCTACGAGCAGTACTTC. Translation: CASSVGGGRAPYEQYF. The rearrangement joins TRBV9 to TRBJ2-7; D may be TRBD2 (5 bases). The CDR3 is 16 amino acids. The germline V gene has CDR1 SGDLS and CDR2 YYNGEE. The V end lost 0 bases, the J end lost 2 bases, and 15 bases lay between the germline ends.

CDR3 in DNA: TGTGCCAGTAGGGGACAGGGGAACACCGGGGAGCTGTTTTTT. Residues: CASRGQGNTGELFF. V is TRBV19 and J is TRBJ2-2; 9 bases are shared with TRBD1. This CDR3 has 14 residues. The germline gives CDR1 LNHDA, CDR2 SQIVND (reference sequence). V lost 6 bases, J lost 1 base, and 0 bases stayed unmatched. Full variable domain (remainder filled in from reference TRBV19 and TRBJ2-2): DGGITQSPKYLFRKEGQNVTLSCEQNLNHDAMYWYRQDPGQGLRLIYYSQIVNDFQKGDIAEGYSVSREKKESFPLTVTSAQKNPTAFYLCASRGQGNTGELFFGEGSRLTVL.

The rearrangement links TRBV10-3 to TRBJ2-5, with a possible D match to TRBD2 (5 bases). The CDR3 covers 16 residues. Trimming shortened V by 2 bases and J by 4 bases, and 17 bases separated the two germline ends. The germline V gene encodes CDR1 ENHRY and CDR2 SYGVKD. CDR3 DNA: TGTGCCATCAGTGAGGGCGTAAAGGGTGGAGGAGAGACCCAGTACTTC. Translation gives CAISEGVKGGGETQYF.

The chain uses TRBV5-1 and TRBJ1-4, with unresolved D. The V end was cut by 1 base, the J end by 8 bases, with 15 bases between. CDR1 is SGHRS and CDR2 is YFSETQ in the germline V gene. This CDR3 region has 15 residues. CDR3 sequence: CASSLIPTSAEKLFF. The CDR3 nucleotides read TGCGCCAGCAGCTTGATCCCTACAAGCGCGGAAAAACTGTTTTTT.

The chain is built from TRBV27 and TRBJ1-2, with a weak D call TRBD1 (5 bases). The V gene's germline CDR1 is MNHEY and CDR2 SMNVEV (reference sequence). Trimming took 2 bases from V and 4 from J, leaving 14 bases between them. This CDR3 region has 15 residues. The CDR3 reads CASSLSEGLGYGYTF. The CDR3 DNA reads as TGTGCCAGCAGTTTAAGTGAGGGGTTGGGCTATGGCTACACCTTC.

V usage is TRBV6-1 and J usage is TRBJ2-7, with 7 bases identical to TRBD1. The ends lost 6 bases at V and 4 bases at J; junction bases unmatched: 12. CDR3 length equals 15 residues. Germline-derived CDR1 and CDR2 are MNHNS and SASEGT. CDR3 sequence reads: CASRLGQPPQYEQYF. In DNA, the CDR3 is TGTGCCAGCAGATTGGGACAGCCTCCGCAGTACGAGCAGTACTTC.

Here the CDR3 reads CSARGDAEAFF. CDR3 nucleotides: TGCAGTGCTAGGGGGGATGCTGAAGCTTTCTTT. The rearrangement links TRBV20-1 to TRBJ1-1, with TRBD1 as a possible D gene (5 bases). Trimming pared 3 bases from V and 6 bases from J, leaving 8 bases between. The length of the CDR3 is 11 residues. Germline CDR1 DFQATT, CDR2 SNEGSKA (reference sequence).

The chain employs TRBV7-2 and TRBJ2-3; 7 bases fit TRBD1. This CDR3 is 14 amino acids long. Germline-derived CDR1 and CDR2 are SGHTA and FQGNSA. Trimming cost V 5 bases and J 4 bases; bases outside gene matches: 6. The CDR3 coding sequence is TGTGCCAGCAGCCCGACAGGGTACCCAGATACGCAGTATTTT. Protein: CASSPTGYPDTQYF.

The chain's CDR3 is CATNQVQFSDTQYF. In nucleotides, the CDR3 is TGTGCCACAAATCAAGTCCAGTTCTCAGATACGCAGTATTTT. The rearrangement links TRBV10-3 to TRBJ2-3; D not certain. The germline V and J ends were trimmed by 10 bases and 4 bases, with 18 bases remaining between them. The germline V gene has CDR1 ENHRY and CDR2 SYGVKD. This CDR3 has 14 amino acids.

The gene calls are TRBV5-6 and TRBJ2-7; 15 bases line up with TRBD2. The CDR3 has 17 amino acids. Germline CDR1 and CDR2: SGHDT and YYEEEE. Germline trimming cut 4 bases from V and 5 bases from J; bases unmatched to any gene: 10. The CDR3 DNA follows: TGTGCCAGCAGCATAGGACTAGCGGGAGGGGCCGGGAACGAGCAGTACTTC. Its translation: CASSIGLAGGAGNEQYF.

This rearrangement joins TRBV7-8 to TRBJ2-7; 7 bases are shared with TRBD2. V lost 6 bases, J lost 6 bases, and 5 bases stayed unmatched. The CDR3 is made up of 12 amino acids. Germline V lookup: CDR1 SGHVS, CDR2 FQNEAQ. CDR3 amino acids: CASSRTSGEQYF. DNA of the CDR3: TGTGCCAGCAGTAGGACTAGTGGCGAGCAGTACTTC.

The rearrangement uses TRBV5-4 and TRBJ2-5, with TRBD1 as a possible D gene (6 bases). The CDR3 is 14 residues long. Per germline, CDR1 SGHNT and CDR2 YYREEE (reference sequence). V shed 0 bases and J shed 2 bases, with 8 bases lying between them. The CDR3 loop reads CASSLGQEQETQYF. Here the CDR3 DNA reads TGTGCCAGCAGCTTGGGACAGGAACAAGAGACCCAGTACTTC. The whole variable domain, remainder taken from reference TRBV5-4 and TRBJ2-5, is ETGVTQSPTHLIKTRGQQVTLRCSSQSGHNTVSWYQQALGQGPQFIFQYYREEENGRGNFPPRFSGLQFPNYSSELNVNALELDDSALYLCASSLGQEQETQYFGPGTRLLVL.

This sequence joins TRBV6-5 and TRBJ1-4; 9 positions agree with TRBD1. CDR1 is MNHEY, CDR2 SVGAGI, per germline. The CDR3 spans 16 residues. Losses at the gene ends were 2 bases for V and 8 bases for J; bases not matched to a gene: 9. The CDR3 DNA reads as TGTGCCAGCAGTTACCTCCCCGGGACAGGGTACGAAAAACTGTTTTTT. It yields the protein CASSYLPGTGYEKLFF.

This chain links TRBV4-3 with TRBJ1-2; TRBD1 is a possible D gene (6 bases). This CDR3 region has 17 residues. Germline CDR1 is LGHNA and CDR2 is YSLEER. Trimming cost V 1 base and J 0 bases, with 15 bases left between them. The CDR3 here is CASSQVAGAGANYGYTF. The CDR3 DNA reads TGCGCCAGCAGCCAAGTAGCAGGGGCCGGTGCTAACTATGGCTACACCTTC.

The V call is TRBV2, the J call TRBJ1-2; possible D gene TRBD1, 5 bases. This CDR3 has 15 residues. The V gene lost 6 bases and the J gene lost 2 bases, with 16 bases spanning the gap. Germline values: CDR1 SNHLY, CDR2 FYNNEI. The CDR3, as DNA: TGTGCCAGCAGCCCCTACGGGACGCTCAACTATGGCTACACCTTC. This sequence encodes CASSPYGTLNYGYTF. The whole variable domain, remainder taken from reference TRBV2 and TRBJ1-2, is EPEVTQTPSHQVTQMGQEVILRCVPISNHLYFYWYRQILGQKVEFLVSFYNNEISEKSEIFDDQFSVERPDGSNFTLKIRSTKLEDSAMYFCASSPYGTLNYGYTFGSGTRLTVV.

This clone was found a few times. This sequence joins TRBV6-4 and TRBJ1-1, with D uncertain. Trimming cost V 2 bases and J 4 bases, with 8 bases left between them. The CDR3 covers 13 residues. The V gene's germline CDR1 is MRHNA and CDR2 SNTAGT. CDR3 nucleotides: TGTGCCAGCAGTGACGAAGTCGGCACTGAAGCTTTCTTT. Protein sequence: CASSDEVGTEAFF.

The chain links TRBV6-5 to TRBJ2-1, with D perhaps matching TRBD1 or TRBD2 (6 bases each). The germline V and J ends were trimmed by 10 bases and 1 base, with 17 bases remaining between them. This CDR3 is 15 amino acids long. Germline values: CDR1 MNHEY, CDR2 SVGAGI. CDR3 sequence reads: CATIPGAQSYNEQFF. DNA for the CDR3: TGTGCCACTATTCCGGGGGCCCAATCCTACAATGAGCAGTTCTTC.

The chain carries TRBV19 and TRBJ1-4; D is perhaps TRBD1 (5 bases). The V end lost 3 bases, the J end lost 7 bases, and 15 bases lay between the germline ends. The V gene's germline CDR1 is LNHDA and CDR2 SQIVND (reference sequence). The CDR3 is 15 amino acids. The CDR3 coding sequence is TGTGCCAGTAGTATTGGGACTACGGCGGGTGAAAAACTGTTTTTT. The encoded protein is CASSIGTTAGEKLFF.

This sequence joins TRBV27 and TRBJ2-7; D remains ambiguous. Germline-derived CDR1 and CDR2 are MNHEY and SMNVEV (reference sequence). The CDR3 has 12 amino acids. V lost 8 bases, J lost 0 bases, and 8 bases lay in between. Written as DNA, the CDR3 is TGTGCCAGCCGAGGAGACTCCTACGAGCAGTACTTC. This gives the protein CASRGDSYEQYF.